One sample yielded the 26 T cell receptor beta chains listed below, sequenced in a study of cytomegalovirus exposure and HLA in healthy donors. Amplification used 60 Vbeta primers and 13 Jbeta primers. Here immunoSEQ multiplex PCR was the method, and the copy in TCRdb shows in-frame clones only, minus some. Of around 200,000 clones in the sample, about 80% were seen once. Specimen: PBMCs. The source is a man aged 18 to 35 in good health and CMV-seronegative.

V usage is TRBV27 and J usage is TRBJ1-5, with 9 bases lining up with TRBD1. The CDR3 length is 15 residues. The germline V gene encodes CDR1 MNHEY and CDR2 SMNVEV (reference sequence). V lost 4 bases and J lost 0; bases outside the gene matches: 1. The CDR3 bases are TGTGCCAGCAGTTGGACAGGGGATAGCAATCAGCCCCAGCATTTT. This sequence encodes CASSWTGDSNQPQHF.

The V and J genes are TRBV7-9 and TRBJ2-7; 7 bases line up with TRBD1. The germline V gene encodes CDR1 SEHNR and CDR2 FQNEAQ (reference sequence). CDR3 length: 13 residues. Unmatched junction bases numbered 4, after V lost 8 bases and J lost 0 bases. The CDR3 is CASETGVSYEQYF. In nucleotides, the CDR3 is TGTGCCAGCGAAACAGGGGTCTCCTACGAGCAGTACTTC. The complete variable domain, with remaining parts taken from reference TRBV7-9 and TRBJ2-7, reads DTGVSQNPRHKITKRGQNVTFRCDPISEHNRLYWYRQTLGQGPEFLTYFQNEAQLEKSRLLSDRFSAERPKGSFSTLEIQRTEQGDSAMYLCASETGVSYEQYFGPGTRLTVT.

CDR3 nucleotide sequence: TGCGCCAGCAGCTTGGCCATCGAGGGGAACACCGGGGAGCTGTTTTTT. This codes for CASSLAIEGNTGELFF. This chain uses TRBV5-1 with TRBJ2-2; a possible D gene is TRBD2 (5 bases). V lost 0 bases and J 1 base, leaving 10 bases between the germline ends. The germline gives CDR1 SGHRS, CDR2 YFSETQ. This CDR3 has 16 amino acids. Based on the CDR3 plus reference TRBV5-1 and TRBJ2-2, the full variable domain is KAGVTQTPRYLIKTRGQQVTLSCSPISGHRSVSWYQQTPGQGLQFLFEYFSETQRNKGNFPGRFSGRQFSNSRSEMNVSTLELGDSALYLCASSLAIEGNTGELFFGEGSRLTVL.

CDR3 region: CASSISGGLKSYGYTF. As DNA, the CDR3 is TGTGCCAGTAGTATTTCTGGGGGCCTTAAGAGCTATGGCTACACCTTC. The chain couples TRBV19 to TRBJ1-2; tentatively, D is TRBD1 (6 bases). Germline CDR1 and CDR2: LNHDA and SQIVND (reference sequence). The CDR3 runs to 16 residues. Trimming left V 3 bases short and J 4 bases short, with 18 bases between. The entire variable domain, with the rest obtained from reference TRBV19 and TRBJ1-2, is as follows: DGGITQSPKYLFRKEGQNVTLSCEQNLNHDAMYWYRQDPGQGLRLIYYSQIVNDFQKGDIAEGYSVSREKKESFPLTVTSAQKNPTAFYLCASSISGGLKSYGYTFGSGTRLTVV.

The V gene is TRBV7-9, the J gene TRBJ2-5; 10 bases map to TRBD2. This CDR3 contains 15 residues. V lost 5 bases, J lost 8 bases, and 11 bases stayed unmatched. Germline V gene sequence: CDR1 SEHNR, CDR2 FQNEAQ (reference sequence). CDR3 sequence (DNA): TGTGCCAGCAGCCCTCCGACTAGCGGGCAAGGCACCCAGTACTTC. It specifies CASSPPTSGQGTQYF.

This chain connects TRBV30 to TRBJ2-3, with D unresolved. From germline, CDR1 is GTSNPN and CDR2 SVGIG (reference sequence). Between the trimmed V and J ends, which lost 0 bases and 6 bases, there was a span of 4 bases. CDR3 length: 11 amino acids. The CDR3 spells CAWSVEDTQYF. In DNA form, the CDR3 reads TGTGCCTGGAGTGTCGAGGATACGCAGTATTTT.

This clone was seen a single time. The CDR3 reads CASSLVLGGLGQPQHF. In DNA form, the CDR3 reads TGTGCCAGCAGTTTAGTGTTGGGGGGGCTTGGGCAGCCCCAGCATTTT. The chain combines TRBV27 with TRBJ1-5; a possible D gene is TRBD1 (6 bases). CDR1 and CDR2 (germline): MNHEY, SMNVEV (reference sequence). The CDR3 runs 16 residues. The V end lost 2 bases, the J end lost 7 bases, and 18 bases lay between the germline ends.

This sequence joins TRBV5-1 and TRBJ1-1; 9 nucleotides line up with TRBD1. The CDR3 loop spans 13 amino acids. CDR1 SGHRS and CDR2 YFSETQ come from the germline V gene. Germline trimming cut 4 bases from V and 8 bases from J; bases unmatched to any gene: 6. CDR3 amino acids: CASSPGQGLEAFF. In DNA, the CDR3 is TGCGCCAGCAGCCCTGGACAGGGGTTAGAAGCTTTCTTT. Together with reference TRBV5-1 and TRBJ1-1, the CDR3 gives the full variable domain: KAGVTQTPRYLIKTRGQQVTLSCSPISGHRSVSWYQQTPGQGLQFLFEYFSETQRNKGNFPGRFSGRQFSNSRSEMNVSTLELGDSALYLCASSPGQGLEAFFGQGTRLTVV.

The chain links TRBV30 to TRBJ1-1, with D tentatively TRBD1 (5 bases). The CDR3 spans 13 residues. The germline V gene has CDR1 GTSNPN and CDR2 SVGIG (reference sequence). V lost 3 bases, J lost 1 base, and 9 bases lay in between. For the CDR3, the DNA is TGTGCCTGGAGCGAAGGGGCGAACACTGAAGCTTTCTTT. The encoded protein is CAWSEGANTEAFF.

The rearrangement joins TRBV29-1 to TRBJ2-3; 9 bases are shared with TRBD1. The CDR3 is 19 amino acids. The trim removed 2 bases at V and 4 bases at J, leaving 19 bases unmatched. In germline, CDR1 is SQVTM, CDR2 ANQGSEA. The CDR3 spells CSVEIVWTLQGASPDTQYF. For the CDR3, the DNA is TGCAGCGTTGAAATCGTGTGGACCCTACAGGGGGCTAGCCCAGATACGCAGTATTTT.

This CDR3 reads CASNFLGQGVHEQYF. Written as DNA, the CDR3 is TGTGCCAGCAACTTTCTGGGACAGGGTGTCCACGAGCAGTACTTC. The chain employs TRBV27 and TRBJ2-7; 9 bases are shared with TRBD1. V dropped 7 bases and J dropped 5; count of bases not matched to a gene: 12. Germline CDR1 is MNHEY and CDR2 is SMNVEV (reference sequence). The CDR3 is 15 amino acids.

The J gene is TRBJ2-7, the V gene TRBV28, with a tentative D call TRBD1 (6 bases). Germline CDR1 and CDR2: MDHEN and SYDVKM. There are 14 residues in the CDR3. V was trimmed by 3 bases and J by 1 base, leaving 10 bases between them. The CDR3, as DNA: TGTGCCAGCAGTTTTGAGGGGACATCCTACGAGCAGTACTTC. Translating gives CASSFEGTSYEQYF.

The chain recombines TRBV5-4 with TRBJ2-1; 12 bases are shared with TRBD2. The CDR3 totals 16 residues. Germline V gene data show CDR1 as SGHNT and CDR2 as YYREEE (reference sequence). The junction had 13 bases not matched to a gene; V was cut back by 3 bases and J by 12 bases. CDR3 protein: CASSSGLAGLLQWQFF. For the CDR3, the DNA is TGTGCCAGCAGCTCTGGACTAGCGGGGCTCCTACAATGGCAGTTCTTC.

This clone was counted only a few times. The J gene is TRBJ1-4, the V gene TRBV2; 8 nucleotides match TRBD1. The CDR3 is 14 amino acids. From germline, CDR1 is SNHLY and CDR2 FYNNEI. V was clipped by 10 bases and J by 8 bases; unmatched bases: 12. The CDR3 here is CAISNQGAGEKLFF. The CDR3 DNA follows: TGTGCCATCTCGAATCAGGGGGCAGGGGAAAAACTGTTTTTT.

V is TRBV10-3 and J is TRBJ1-1, with a tentative D call TRBD1 (6 bases). Between the trimmed V and J ends, which lost 5 bases and 2 bases, there was a span of 9 bases. CDR1 is ENHRY, CDR2 SYGVKD, per germline. The CDR3 is 13 residues long. CDR3 DNA: TGTGCCATCAGTTCACAGGGAAACACTGAAGCTTTCTTT. It yields the protein CAISSQGNTEAFF.

The chain links TRBV5-4 to TRBJ2-7; unclear D gene. Germline V gene lookup returns CDR1 SGHNT and CDR2 YYREEE (reference sequence). Trimming cost V 1 base and J 7 bases, with 12 bases left between them. The CDR3 sequence is 13 residues long. Written as DNA, the CDR3 is TGTGCCAGCAGCTTGTTTGGCAGTATGGAGCAGTACTTC. It codes for CASSLFGSMEQYF.

V is TRBV30 and J is TRBJ2-6; a weak D match, TRBD2 (7 bases). V was clipped by 1 base and J by 4 bases, with 26 bases between them. CDR1 GTSNPN and CDR2 SVGIG come from the germline V gene (reference sequence). The CDR3 has 20 residues. The chain's CDR3 is CAWSGLKRGGAHRGANVLTF. The CDR3 DNA is TGTGCCTGGAGTGGCCTGAAAAGGGGGGGGGCTCATAGGGGGGCCAACGTCCTGACTTTC.

The chain is built from TRBV5-6 and TRBJ1-2; D is unresolved. CDR1 SGHDT and CDR2 YYEEEE come from the germline V gene. The V end lost 2 bases, the J end lost 2 bases, and 7 bases lay between the germline ends. The CDR3 loop spans 13 amino acids. CDR3 nucleotide sequence: TGTGCCAGCAGCTTTCAGGAAAACTATGGCTACACCTTC. Its translation is CASSFQENYGYTF.

The gene calls are TRBV7-9 and TRBJ2-1; unclear D gene. This CDR3 is 13 amino acids long. Looked up from germline, CDR1 is SEHNR and CDR2 is FQNEAQ (reference sequence). Trimming pared 1 base from V and 4 bases from J, leaving 5 bases between. The CDR3 loop reads CASSLGSYNEQFF. DNA of the CDR3: TGTGCCAGCAGCTTAGGTAGTTACAATGAGCAGTTCTTC.

The chain employs TRBV29-1 and TRBJ1-1; 7 bases agree with TRBD1. The V and J ends lost 4 bases and 0 bases, in that order; junction bases with no gene match: 14. Per germline, CDR1 SQVTM and CDR2 ANQGSEA. The CDR3 length is 17 residues. The CDR3 region is CSVVFRRQGGVNTEAFF. CDR3 sequence (DNA): TGCAGCGTTGTTTTTCGTCGACAGGGTGGGGTGAACACTGAAGCTTTCTTT.

The chain recombines TRBV5-6 with TRBJ2-5, with a possible D match to TRBD2 (7 bases). This CDR3 is built from 15 residues. CDR1 and CDR2 (germline): SGHDT, YYEEEE. Trimming stripped 3 bases from V and 4 bases from J, with 16 bases between. This CDR3 reads CASSSRGGGAETQYF. The CDR3, as DNA: TGTGCCAGCAGCTCTCGGGGAGGGGGAGCAGAGACCCAGTACTTC.

This clone was counted a few times. The chain is built from TRBV7-9 and TRBJ1-1; 8 bases agree with TRBD1. Per germline, CDR1 SEHNR and CDR2 FQNEAQ (reference sequence). The CDR3 is 16 residues long. With V trimmed by 3 bases and J by 1 base, 7 bases remained unmatched. The CDR3 spells CASSLPTGTGNTEAFF. For the CDR3, the DNA is TGTGCCAGCAGCTTGCCCACCGGGACAGGGAACACTGAAGCTTTCTTT.

The genes are TRBV6-5 and TRBJ1-5; 9 bases are a match to TRBD1. V gave up 8 bases and J gave up 4 bases; unmatched junction bases: 3. The CDR3 is made up of 13 amino acids. Per the germline V gene, CDR1 is MNHEY and CDR2 is SVGAGI. In DNA, the CDR3 is TGTGCCAGCCACAGGGGGCCTAATCAGCCCCAGCATTTT. Amino acids: CASHRGPNQPQHF.

This clone was recorded only once. J is TRBJ1-2 and V is TRBV5-6, with 8 bases identical to TRBD1. The CDR3 is 16 amino acids. Germline CDR1 is SGHDT and CDR2 is YYEEEE. The V segment lost 0 bases and the J segment 7 bases; nucleotides outside the gene matches: 11. The DNA for the CDR3 is TGTGCCAGCAGCTTGGTTTCTCCAGGGGGCACCGGTGGCTACACCTTC. It codes for CASSLVSPGGTGGYTF.

The V call is TRBV4-3, the J call TRBJ1-2; tentative D call: TRBD1 (6 bases). The V and J ends lost 0 bases and 10 bases respectively, with 18 bases between them. From germline, CDR1 is LGHNA and CDR2 YSLEER. The length of the CDR3 is 15 residues. The CDR3 spells CASSQDPQGAGDYTF. The CDR3 DNA reads as TGCGCCAGCAGCCAAGATCCACAGGGTGCAGGGGACTACACCTTC.

This clone appeared a few times. The chain couples TRBV9 to TRBJ2-3; D ambiguous. From germline, CDR1 is SGDLS and CDR2 YYNGEE. The CDR3 sequence is 17 residues long. The V end lost 4 bases, the J end lost 0 bases, and 18 bases lay between the germline ends. CDR3 amino acids: CASSLRTLSASTDTQYF. The CDR3 region has the DNA TGTGCCAGCAGCCTTAGAACTCTCAGCGCAAGCACAGATACGCAGTATTTT.